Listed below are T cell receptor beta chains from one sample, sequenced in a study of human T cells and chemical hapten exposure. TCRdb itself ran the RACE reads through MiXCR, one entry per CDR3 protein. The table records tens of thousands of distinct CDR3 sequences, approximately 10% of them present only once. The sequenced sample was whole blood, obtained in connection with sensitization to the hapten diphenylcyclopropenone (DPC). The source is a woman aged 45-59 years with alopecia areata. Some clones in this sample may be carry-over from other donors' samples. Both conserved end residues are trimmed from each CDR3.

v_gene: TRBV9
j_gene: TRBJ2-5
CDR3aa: ASSVTFWDVETQY

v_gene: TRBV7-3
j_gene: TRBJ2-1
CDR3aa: ASSLFQGNEQF

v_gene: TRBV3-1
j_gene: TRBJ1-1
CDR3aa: ASSQDLSANTEAF

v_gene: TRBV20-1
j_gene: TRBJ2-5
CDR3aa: SAPPAAVAGPQETQY

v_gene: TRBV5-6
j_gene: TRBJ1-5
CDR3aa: ASSSTGVYQPQH

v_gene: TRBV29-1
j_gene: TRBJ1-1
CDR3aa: SVNQGNTEAF

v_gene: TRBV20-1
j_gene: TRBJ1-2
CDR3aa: SASGTRSGNGYT

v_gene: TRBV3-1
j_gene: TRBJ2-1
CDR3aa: ASKLAGSYNEQF

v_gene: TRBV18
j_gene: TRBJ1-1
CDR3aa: ASSPKGNTEAF

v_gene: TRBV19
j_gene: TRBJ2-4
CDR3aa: ASSMASGRTKNIQY

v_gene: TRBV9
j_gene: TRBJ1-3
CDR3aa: ASSVGGTLDRDTIY

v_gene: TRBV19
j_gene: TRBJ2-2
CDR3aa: ASSLGTQNTGELF

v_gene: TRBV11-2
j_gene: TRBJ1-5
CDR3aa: ASSQDRDQPQH

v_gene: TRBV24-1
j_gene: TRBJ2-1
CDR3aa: ATSDSAGVDEQF

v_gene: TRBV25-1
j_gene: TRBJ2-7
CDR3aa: ASINRGNNPEQY

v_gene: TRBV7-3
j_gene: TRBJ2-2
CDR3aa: ASSPSSTGELF

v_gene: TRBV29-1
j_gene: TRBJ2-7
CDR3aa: SVEGGPGREQY

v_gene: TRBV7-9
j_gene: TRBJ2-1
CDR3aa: ASSLEPGQGANEQF

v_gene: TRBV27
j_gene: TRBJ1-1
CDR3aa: ASRSQTGGEAF

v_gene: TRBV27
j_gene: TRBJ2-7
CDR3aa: ASRSGLGYEQY

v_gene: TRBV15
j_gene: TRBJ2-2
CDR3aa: ATSRDKQFTGELF

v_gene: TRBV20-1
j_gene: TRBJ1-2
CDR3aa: SATGVAPGYT

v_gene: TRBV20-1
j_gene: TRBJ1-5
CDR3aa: SAAAVNQPQH

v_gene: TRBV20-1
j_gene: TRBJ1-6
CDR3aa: SASDYNSPLH

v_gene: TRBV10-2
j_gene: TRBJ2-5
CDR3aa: ASSGQTQETQY

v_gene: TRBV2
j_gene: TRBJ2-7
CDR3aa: ASSVLAGGPDEQY

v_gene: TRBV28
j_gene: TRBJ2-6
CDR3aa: ASTLDGPGANVLT

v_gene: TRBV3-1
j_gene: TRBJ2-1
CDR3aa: ASSQGGLSSSYNEQF

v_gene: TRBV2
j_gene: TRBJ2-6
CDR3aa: ASSEVWGLGANVLT

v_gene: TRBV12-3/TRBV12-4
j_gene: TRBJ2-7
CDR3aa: ASSLRALVGAYEQY

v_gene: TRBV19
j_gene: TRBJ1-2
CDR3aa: ASSPPDRGDHGYT

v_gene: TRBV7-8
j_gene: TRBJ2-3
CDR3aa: ASSLVFGLTTDTQY

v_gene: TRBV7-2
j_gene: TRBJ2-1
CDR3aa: ASSLEWAGSSYNEQF

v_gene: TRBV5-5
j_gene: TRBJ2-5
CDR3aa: ASSFLAGRSSQETQY

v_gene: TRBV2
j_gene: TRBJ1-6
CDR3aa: ASSLDRNSPLH

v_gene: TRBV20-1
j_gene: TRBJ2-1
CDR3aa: SAPGTRINEQF

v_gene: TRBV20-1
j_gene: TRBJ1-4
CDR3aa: SARGATDNEKLF

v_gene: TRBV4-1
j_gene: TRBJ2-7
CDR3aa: ASSLTSGSQGADEQY

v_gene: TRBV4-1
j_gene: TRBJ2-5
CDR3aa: ASSPSGLETQY

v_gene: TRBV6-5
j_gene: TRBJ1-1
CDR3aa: ASSYAEAWANTEAF

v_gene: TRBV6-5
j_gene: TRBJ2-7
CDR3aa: ASSYGSEPVEQY

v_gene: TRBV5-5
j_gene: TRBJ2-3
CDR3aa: ASSLVGGSGDTQY

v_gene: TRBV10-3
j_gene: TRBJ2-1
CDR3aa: AIWTGRGSEQF

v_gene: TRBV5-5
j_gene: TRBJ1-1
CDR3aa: ASSLGLRGTEAF